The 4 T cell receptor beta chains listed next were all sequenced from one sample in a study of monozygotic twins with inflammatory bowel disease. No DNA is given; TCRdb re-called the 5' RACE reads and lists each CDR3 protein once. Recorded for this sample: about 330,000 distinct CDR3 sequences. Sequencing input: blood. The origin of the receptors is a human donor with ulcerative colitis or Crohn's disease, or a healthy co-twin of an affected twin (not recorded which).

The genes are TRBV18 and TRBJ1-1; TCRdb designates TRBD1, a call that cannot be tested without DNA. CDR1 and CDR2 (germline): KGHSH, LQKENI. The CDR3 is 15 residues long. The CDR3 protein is CASSASGTGNTEAFF.

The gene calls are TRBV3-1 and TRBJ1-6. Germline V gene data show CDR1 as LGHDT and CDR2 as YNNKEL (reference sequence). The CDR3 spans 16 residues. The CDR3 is CASSQGTNSYNSPLHF.

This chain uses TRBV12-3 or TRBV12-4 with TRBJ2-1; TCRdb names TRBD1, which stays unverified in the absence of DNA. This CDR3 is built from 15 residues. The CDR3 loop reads CASSPRDRGYNEQFF.

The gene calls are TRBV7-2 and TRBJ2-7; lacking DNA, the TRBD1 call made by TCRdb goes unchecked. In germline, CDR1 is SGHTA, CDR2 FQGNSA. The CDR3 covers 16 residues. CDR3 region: CASSAEPGQSSYEQYF. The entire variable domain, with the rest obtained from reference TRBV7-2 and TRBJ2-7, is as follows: GAGVSQSPSNKVTEKGKDVELRCDPISGHTALYWYRQSLGQGLEFLIYFQGNSAPDKSGLPSDRFSAERTGGSVSTLTIQRTQQEDSAVYLCASSAEPGQSSYEQYFGPGTRLTVT.